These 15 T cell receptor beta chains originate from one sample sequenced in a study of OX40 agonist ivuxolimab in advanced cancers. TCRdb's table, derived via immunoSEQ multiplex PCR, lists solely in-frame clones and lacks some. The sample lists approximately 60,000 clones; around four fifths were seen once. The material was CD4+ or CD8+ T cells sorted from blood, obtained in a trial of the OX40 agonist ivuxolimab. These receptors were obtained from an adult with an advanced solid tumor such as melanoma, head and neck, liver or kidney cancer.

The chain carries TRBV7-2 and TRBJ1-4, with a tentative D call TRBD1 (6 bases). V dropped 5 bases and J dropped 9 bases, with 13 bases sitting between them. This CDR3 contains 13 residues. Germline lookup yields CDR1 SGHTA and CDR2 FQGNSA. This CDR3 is CASSATGSKKLFF. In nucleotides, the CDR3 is TGTGCCAGCAGCGCGACAGGAAGCAAAAAACTGTTTTTT.

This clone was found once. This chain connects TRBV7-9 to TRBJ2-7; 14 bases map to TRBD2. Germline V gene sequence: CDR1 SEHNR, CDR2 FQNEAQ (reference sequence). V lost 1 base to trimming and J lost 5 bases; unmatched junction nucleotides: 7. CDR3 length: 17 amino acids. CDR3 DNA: TGTGCCAGCAGCTTAGTTCCGGGGGGACTAGCGGGAGACGAGCAGTACTTC. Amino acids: CASSLVPGGLAGDEQYF. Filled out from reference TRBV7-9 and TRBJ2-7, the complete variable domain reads DTGVSQNPRHKITKRGQNVTFRCDPISEHNRLYWYRQTLGQGPEFLTYFQNEAQLEKSRLLSDRFSAERPKGSFSTLEIQRTEQGDSAMYLCASSLVPGGLAGDEQYFGPGTRLTVT.

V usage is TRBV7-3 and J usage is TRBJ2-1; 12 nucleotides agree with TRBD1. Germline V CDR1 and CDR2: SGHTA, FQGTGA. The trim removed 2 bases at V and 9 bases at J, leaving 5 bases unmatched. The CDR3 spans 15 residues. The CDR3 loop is CASSLLGQGAGEQFF. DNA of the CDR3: TGTGCCAGCAGCTTATTGGGACAGGGGGCGGGTGAGCAGTTCTTC.

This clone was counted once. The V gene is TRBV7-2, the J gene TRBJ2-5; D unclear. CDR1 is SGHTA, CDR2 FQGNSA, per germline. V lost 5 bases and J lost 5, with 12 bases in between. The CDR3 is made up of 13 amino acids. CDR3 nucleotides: TGTGCCAGCAGCCAGGTCTGGCTGGAGACCCAGTACTTC. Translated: CASSQVWLETQYF.

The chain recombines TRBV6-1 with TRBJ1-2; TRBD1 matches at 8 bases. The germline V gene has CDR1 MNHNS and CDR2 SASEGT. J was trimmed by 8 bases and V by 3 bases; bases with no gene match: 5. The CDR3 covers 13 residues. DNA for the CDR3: TGTGCCAGCAGTGAGATACAGGGGGAAGGCTACACCTTC. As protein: CASSEIQGEGYTF.

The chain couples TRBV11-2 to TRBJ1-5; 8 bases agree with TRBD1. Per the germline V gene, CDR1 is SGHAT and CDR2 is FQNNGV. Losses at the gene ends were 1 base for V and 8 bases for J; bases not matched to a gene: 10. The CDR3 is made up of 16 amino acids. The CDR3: CASSLGSATGDEPQHF. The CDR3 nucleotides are TGTGCCAGCAGCTTAGGCTCAGCGACAGGGGACGAGCCCCAGCATTTT.

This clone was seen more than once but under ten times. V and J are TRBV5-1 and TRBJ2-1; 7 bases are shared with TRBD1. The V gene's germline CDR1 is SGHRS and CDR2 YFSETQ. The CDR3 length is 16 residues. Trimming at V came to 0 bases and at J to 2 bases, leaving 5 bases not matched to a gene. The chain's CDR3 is CASSLGGTAAYNEQFF. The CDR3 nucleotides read TGCGCCAGCAGCTTGGGGGGGACAGCAGCCTACAATGAGCAGTTCTTC.

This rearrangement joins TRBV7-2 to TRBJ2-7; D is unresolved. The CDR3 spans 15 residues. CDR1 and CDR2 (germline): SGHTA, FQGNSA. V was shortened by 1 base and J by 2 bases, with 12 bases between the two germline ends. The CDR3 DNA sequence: TGTGCCAGCAGCTTAGTTTCCCTGGGGACCTACGAGCAGTACTTC. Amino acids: CASSLVSLGTYEQYF.

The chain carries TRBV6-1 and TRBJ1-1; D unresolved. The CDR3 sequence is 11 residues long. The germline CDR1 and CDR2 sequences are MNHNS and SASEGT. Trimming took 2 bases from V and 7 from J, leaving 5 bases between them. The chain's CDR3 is CASSEKVEAFF. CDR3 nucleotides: TGTGCCAGCAGTGAAAAAGTTGAAGCTTTCTTT.

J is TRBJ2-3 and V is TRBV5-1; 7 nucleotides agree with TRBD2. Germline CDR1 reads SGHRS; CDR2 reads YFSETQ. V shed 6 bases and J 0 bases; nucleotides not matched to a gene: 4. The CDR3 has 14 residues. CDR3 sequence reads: CASKGTTSTDTQYF. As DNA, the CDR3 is TGCGCCAGCAAAGGGACTACAAGCACAGATACGCAGTATTTT.

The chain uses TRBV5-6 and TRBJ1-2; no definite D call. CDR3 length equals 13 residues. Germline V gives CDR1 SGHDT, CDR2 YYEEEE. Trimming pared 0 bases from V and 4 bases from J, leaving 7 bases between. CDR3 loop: CASSLAGSYGYTF. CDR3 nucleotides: TGTGCCAGCAGCTTGGCGGGGAGCTATGGCTACACCTTC.

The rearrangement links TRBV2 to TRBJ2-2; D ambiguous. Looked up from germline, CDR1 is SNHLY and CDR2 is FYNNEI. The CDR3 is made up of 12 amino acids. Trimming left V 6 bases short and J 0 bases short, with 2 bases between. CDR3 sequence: CASSPNTGELFF. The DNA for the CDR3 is TGTGCCAGCAGCCCGAACACCGGGGAGCTGTTTTTT.

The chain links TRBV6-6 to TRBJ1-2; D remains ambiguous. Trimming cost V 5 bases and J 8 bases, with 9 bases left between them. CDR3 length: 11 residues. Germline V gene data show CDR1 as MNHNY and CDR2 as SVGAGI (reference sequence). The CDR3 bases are TGTGCCAGCAGTGGCAGCCCCGGCTACACCTTC. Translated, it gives CASSGSPGYTF.

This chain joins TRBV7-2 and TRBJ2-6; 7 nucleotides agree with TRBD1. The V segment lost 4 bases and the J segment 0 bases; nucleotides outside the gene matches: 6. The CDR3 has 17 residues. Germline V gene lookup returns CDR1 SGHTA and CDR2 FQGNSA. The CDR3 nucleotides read TGTGCCAGCAGCTCCGGACAGGTCCTCTCTGGGGCCAACGTCCTGACTTTC. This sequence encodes CASSSGQVLSGANVLTF.

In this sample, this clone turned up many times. CDR3 bases: TGTGCCAGCAGAATCTCTGGGGCCAACGTCCTGACTTTC. Translated: CASRISGANVLTF. The V call is TRBV27, the J call TRBJ2-6; D gene ambiguous. V was pared by 6 bases and J by 0 bases, with 3 bases between. The germline V gene has CDR1 MNHEY and CDR2 SMNVEV (reference sequence). The CDR3 is made up of 13 amino acids.